This T cell receptor (beta chain) was identified in a study of cytomegalovirus exposure and HLA in healthy donors (dated by TCRdb to about 2017). Some background on the complete study: An earlier analysis of 587 of the donors reported about 260 Gb of sequence data and approximately 120 million unique TCR beta sequences obtained from approximately 180 million T cells. About 280 gigabases of sequencing data and around 80 million unique TCR sequences made up an early release that covered roughly 670 HLA-typed donors. Of the roughly 430 genotyped donors, over 70% fell in the genetic ancestry cluster associated with self-reported Caucasian donors. The study was designed to test whether signatures of past pathogen exposure could be identified by cataloging public T cell receptors. The study profiled the T cell repertoires of hundreds of subjects by immunosequencing and related them to cytomegalovirus serostatus. Along with the approximately 700-subject first cohort, a separate validation cohort of approximately 110 different subjects was used. To predict cytomegalovirus infection status, the study brought together high-throughput TCR immunosequencing, statistical association of individual TCRs with disease status, and machine learning. A later analysis re-analyzed previously published TCR beta repertoires from hundreds of donors and added high-resolution HLA genotyping to study TCR occurrence patterns. The later analysis used no new phenotypic data to find candidate immune exposures, relying instead on TCR beta sequences and their occurrence across donors. In an earlier analysis of 587 of the donors, high-throughput TCR beta sequencing was used to judge whether each TCR beta V gene segment behaved as functional or pseudogenic. Donor age, sex, ethnicity and CMV serostatus were compiled together with the repertoire data. A later genetic analysis took genome-wide SNP genotypes for about 55% of the 666 donors and used that subset as a discovery cohort. Every discovery cohort repertoire had been produced on one sequencing platform. Class I and class II HLA loci were covered by the typing at four-digit resolution. Typing coverage differed by locus: A, B, C, DRB1 and DQB1 were typed in roughly 620-640 donors, DQA1 in about 500, DPA1 in some 570, and DPB1 in around 440. Five DR-DQ haplotypes were handled as single units for association and clustering because linkage in the cohort was strong. On average, roughly 240,000 unique TCR beta nucleotide sequences were sequenced per donor among some 430 genotyped donors of the cohort, with about 17% of those sequences being non-productive. What the work shows at the level of the full study, not this receptor alone: Compared with the approximately 720-donor mean, donors in an Asian-associated ancestry cluster had fewer N-insertions in productive TCRs, according to a later genetic analysis. Some IMGT-functional V segments, including TRBV6-2 and TRBV6-3, could not be told apart with the 87-base-pair reads, so those segments were excluded. Because some donors lacked HLA typing at each locus, the association tests relied only on the typed subset. Compared with equally common non-associated chains, HLA-associated TCR beta chains in a later analysis were more clonally expanded and had lower generation probabilities. A group of highly shared sequence variants was considered likely to be a technical artifact of the sequencing pipeline. In a later analysis, most CMV-associated TCR beta chains were found to appear HLA-restricted, with HLA associations seemingly driven largely by CMV exposure. Over 15 rarely observed V segments, including chromosome 9 orphons, were excluded from the earlier analysis of about 610 of the donors because counts were too low. A further reported finding was that TCR beta sequences accurately predicted the HLA-A and HLA-B alleles for most subjects in the first cohort. The study listed approximately 150 TCR beta chains as associated with cytomegalovirus. It was suggested by the authors that the approach could potentially be generalized to other disease states and immunological phenotypes. In this cohort, only TCR beta chains were sequenced, and detectable features were limited by the absence of alpha or paired-chain data. Specific HLA alleles were associated with 15,000 to 20,000 TCR beta sequences at a false discovery rate of 0.05 in a later analysis. A few of the identified cytomegalovirus-associated TCR beta chains were confirmed in vitro to be specific for cytomegalovirus antigens. In both the original and validation cohorts, the classifier was reported to diagnose cytomegalovirus status with high specificity and sensitivity. An earlier analysis of around 500 of the donors showed that most TCR beta V segments appeared in productive rearrangements either about 90% or about 30% of the time, which broadly matched IMGT annotations. Correlated functional status among segregating V segments might be attributable to linkage disequilibrium, but an unknown experimental factor could not be ruled out. For the cohort, immune exposure information was limited to CMV serostatus. In a later analysis, several top co-occurrence clusters were reported to appear linked to parvovirus B19, influenza, CMV and Epstein-Barr virus. A later genetic analysis associated a missense DCLRE1C variant with V-gene and J-gene trimming of TCR beta chains, and an independent cohort replicated the association. The presence/absence analyses assumed that sequencing depth was roughly uniform across donors, and that assumption may not be true. Assigning TCR associations to individual alleles was difficult when HLA alleles, especially DR and DQ, strongly co-occurred. According to a later analysis, TCR association rates differed among HLA loci, with DRB1 alleles showing the most associated TCRs and HLA-C alleles showing the fewest. While some public TCRs were present in many individuals, most TCR sequences turned up only very rarely across donors.

In total, roughly 670 healthy bone marrow donors made up the cohort. All cohort members were sampled while nominally healthy, although unrecorded immune exposures were likely present. The donor tested CMV seronegative, placing the donor among the approximately 360 seronegative members of the cohort. A peripheral blood sample was provided by each donor, and peripheral blood mononuclear cells were used for TCR beta sequencing. Genomic DNA extraction from the blood cell samples was performed with the Qiagen DNeasy Blood Extraction Kit. Preparation of the library involved the immunoSEQ multiplex PCR assay. For the multiplex PCR, a mixture combining 60 forward primers for TCR Vbeta segments and 13 reverse primers for TCR Jbeta segments was used. The CDR3 region of rearranged TCR beta genes was amplified from genomic DNA with a multiplex PCR assay. The Illumina HiSeq System was used to sequence the amplified TCR beta libraries as 87-base-pair reads. Per the source publication's procedure: A later analysis counted approximately 84 million unique TCR beta chains across the 666 repertoires, and some 11 million of these chains were shared by at least two donors. Raw reads were error-corrected and collapsed into unique sequences by a nearest-neighbor algorithm in which closely related sequences were merged to remove PCR and sequencing errors. CDR3 sequences were aligned to IMGT reference sequences to assign V, D and J gene segments. For a sequence to be retained, at least a six-nucleotide match to both a V gene segment and a J gene segment was required. A rearrangement was called productive if the CDR3 had no stop codons and remained in frame with V and J, and every other rearrangement was called non-productive. Following IMGT convention, CDR3 was defined as the stretch from the second conserved V-encoded cysteine to the conserved J-encoded phenylalanine. The earlier analysis of some 550 of the donors excluded any sequence lacking an unambiguous match to a single V gene segment. In an earlier analysis of some 590 of the donors, a V segment was called functional when productive rearrangements were above 56.7%, and segregating when the standard deviation between donors exceeded 5%. To diagnose cytomegalovirus status from the catalog of TCR beta chain sequences, a statistical classification framework was built. In a later analysis, TCR nucleotide sequences were compared against IMGT/GENE-DB human TR gene sequences so that V and J genes could be assigned. In a later analysis, CDR3 sequences and most-parsimonious VDJ recombination scenarios were assigned using the TCRdist pipeline. A later analysis defined each TCR beta chain by its CDR3 amino acid sequence plus V-gene family, and excluded reads lacking a unique V-gene family. In a later analysis, 450 to 600 highly shared, low-generation-probability nucleotide sequences were removed to address suspected cross-contamination and a sequencing artifact. In a later analysis, a clonal expansion index for each public chain was calculated from normalized within-repertoire ranks of inferred template counts. In a later analysis, generation probabilities were computed with a VDJ recombination model fitted to out-of-frame rearrangements, and the resulting probabilities were checked against IGoR. In a later analysis, hypergeometric tests were used to score TCR-TCR, TCR-HLA and TCR-CMV co-occurrence, with a repertoire-size bias correction applied to TCR pairs. In a later analysis, false discovery rates were estimated by permuting HLA or CMV assignments 20 times. In a later analysis, co-occurring TCRs were grouped with DBSCAN, and TCRdist sequence similarity was added when clustering was performed within HLA-allele-positive subsets. Repertoires with fewer than 30,000 or more than 120,000 public chains, plus five repertoires with anomalous nucleotide sharing, were excluded from co-occurrence clustering. TCRdb provides this immuneACCESS table in a form limited to in-frame rearrangements. Some clones are lacking; in checked studies, under half of them reflect an unresolved V gene, and why the rest are absent is not known. D and trimming come from the DNA, and the V and J calls and clone size come from that table. In all, the sample holds 100,000 to 150,000 clones, and 81% of those were seen once. The ten largest clones take up around 2.2% of the sample.

The germline V and J ends show losses of 5 bases and 3 bases respectively, and no gene match explains 12 bases of the junction. Reading from cysteine to phenylalanine, the CDR3 counts 16 amino acids. The DNA shown is the 48-base CDR3, in frame from base 1. Reading the germline V gene (reference sequence) gives CDR1 MNHNY and CDR2 SVGAGI. The table lists this clone with a count of one. The clone's antigen remains unknown. Per-base quality was not reported, and no clone a single base away is much larger than it. This sequence uses TRBV6-6 and TRBJ2-5, with 7 bases matching TRBD1. The origin of this receptor is a woman aged 40 to 55 in good health and CMV-seronegative. The specimen was PBMCs. The CDR3 reads as follows: CASSTPGVGGKETQYF. The DNA reads as follows: TGTGCCAGCAGTACCCCAGGCGTAGGGGGCAAAGAGACCCAGTACTTC.